This T cell receptor (beta chain) was found in a study of blood T cell repertoires in COVID-19. The wider study: Acute and convalescent COVID-19 specimens originated in the United States, Italy and Spain. From T cells, B-cell-depleted T cells, or PBMCs came the material, which was cDNA or gDNA.

CDR3 size: 15 residues. The germline CDR1 and CDR2 sequences are MNHEY and SVGAGI. Trimming cost V 6 bases and J 7 bases; bases outside gene matches: 15. Only in-frame clones appear in the TCRdb table, and some are missing; sequencing was by immunoSEQ multiplex PCR. The data show around 170,000 clones, roughly 84% seen once. The chain carries TRBV6-5 and TRBJ2-7, with 7 bases fitting TRBD1. This TCR derives from a human donor in a cohort sampled during active COVID-19. Sequences were obtained from peripheral blood. The CDR3 bases are TGTGCCAGCAGCCAAGGGACAGAATATCTACGGGAGCAGTACTTC. It specifies CASSQGTEYLREQYF.